This passage covers 16 T cell receptor beta chains from one sample sequenced in a study of blood T cell repertoires in COVID-19. Method: immunoSEQ multiplex PCR; TCRdb's copy keeps in-frame clones and lacks some. The sample lists about 36,000 clones; over 60% were seen once. Sequencing was carried out using peripheral blood. These receptors all stem from a man in his fifties or sixties with active COVID-19.

This chain connects TRBV15 to TRBJ1-1, with 9 bases lining up with TRBD1. V dropped 0 bases and J dropped 8; count of bases not matched to a gene: 7. This CDR3 has 15 residues. CDR1 LNHNV and CDR2 YYDKDF come from the germline V gene (reference sequence). The chain's CDR3 is CATSRDQIGTGEAFF. The CDR3 bases are TGTGCCACCAGCAGAGATCAAATTGGGACAGGGGAAGCTTTCTTT. The full variable domain, its missing parts supplied by reference TRBV15 and TRBJ1-1, is DAMVIQNPRYQVTQFGKPVTLSCSQTLNHNVMYWYQQKSSQAPKLLFHYYDKDFNNEADTPDNFQSRRPNTSFCFLDIRSPGLGDTAMYLCATSRDQIGTGEAFFGQGTRLTVV.

This clone was counted a single time. The rearrangement uses TRBV4-1 and TRBJ2-7; 11 bases agree with TRBD1. The V gene end was trimmed by 6 bases and the J gene end by 2 bases; junction bases not matched to a gene: 9. Germline assignment: CDR1 MGHRA and CDR2 YSYEKL. The length of the CDR3 is 16 residues. Here the CDR3 reads CASRVEPGQGAYEQYF. CDR3 bases: TGCGCCAGCAGAGTAGAGCCGGGACAGGGGGCCTACGAGCAGTACTTC.

The gene calls are TRBV7-2 and TRBJ2-1; the D gene is possibly TRBD2 (6 bases). The germline V gene has CDR1 SGHTA and CDR2 FQGNSA. This CDR3 has 16 amino acids. Trimming cost V 5 bases and J 7 bases, with 21 bases left between them. DNA of the CDR3: TGTGCCAGCAGCGCGGCCCCCTTAGCGGTGAGGAATGAGCAGTTCTTC. Translation: CASSAAPLAVRNEQFF.

CDR3 nucleotides: TGTGCCAGTAGTATGGGGACAGGGGGGCTCTACGAGCAGTACTTC. Translated, it gives CASSMGTGGLYEQYF. The chain joins TRBV19 to TRBJ2-7; 11 bases match TRBD1. The CDR3 totals 15 residues. The V gene's germline CDR1 is LNHDA and CDR2 SQIVND (reference sequence). V dropped 3 bases and J dropped 3; count of bases not matched to a gene: 4.

The chain couples TRBV4-3 to TRBJ2-7; D perhaps matches TRBD2 (5 bases). Germline assignment: CDR1 LGHNA and CDR2 YSLEER. Trimming stripped 0 bases from V and 6 bases from J, with 15 bases between. This CDR3 has 15 amino acids. The CDR3 reads CASSQDRPSWSEQYF. The CDR3 DNA sequence: TGCGCCAGCAGCCAAGATCGGCCTAGCTGGAGCGAGCAGTACTTC.

The chain links TRBV6-5 to TRBJ2-7, with 11 bases identical to TRBD1. With V trimmed by 3 bases and J by 3 bases, 1 base remained unmatched. CDR3 length: 14 residues. The V gene's germline CDR1 is MNHEY and CDR2 SVGAGI. The CDR3 protein is CASSYGTGGYEQYF. As DNA, the CDR3 is TGTGCCAGCAGTTATGGGACAGGGGGCTACGAGCAGTACTTC.

This clone has only a few counts. The chain joins TRBV6-1 to TRBJ2-1, with 8 positions matching TRBD2. The CDR3 totals 15 residues. Per germline, CDR1 MNHNS and CDR2 SASEGT. J was trimmed by 8 bases and V by 0 bases; bases with no gene match: 6. The CDR3 DNA sequence: TGTGCCAGCAGTGAAGCATGGACTAGCAACTATGAGCAGTTCTTC. It encodes CASSEAWTSNYEQFF.

The chain carries TRBV5-8 and TRBJ2-5; 7 nucleotides match TRBD1. CDR3 length equals 13 residues. Trimming took 2 bases from V and 4 from J; bases not matched to a gene: 2. Germline CDR1 reads SGHTS; CDR2 reads YDEGEE. The CDR3 DNA sequence: TGTGCCAGCAGCTTTAGGGGGCCAGAGACCCAGTACTTC. Encoded protein: CASSFRGPETQYF.

The V and J genes are TRBV5-4 and TRBJ1-1; D remains ambiguous. The CDR3 loop spans 13 amino acids. V shed 5 bases and J shed 0 bases, with 8 bases lying between them. CDR1 and CDR2 from the germline V gene are SGHNT and YYREEE (reference sequence). CDR3 DNA: TGTGCCAGCAGTCTCTCCCTGAACACTGAAGCTTTCTTT. Translated, it gives CASSLSLNTEAFF.

The gene calls are TRBV7-2 and TRBJ2-7; 10 bases match TRBD2. Germline-derived CDR1 and CDR2 are SGHTA and FQGNSA. J was trimmed by 7 bases and V by 7 bases; bases with no gene match: 16. The CDR3 totals 16 residues. For the CDR3, the DNA is TGTGCCAGCAACAGCGGGGGGGCGTCCGGAGGTGGGGAGCAGTACTTC. This sequence encodes CASNSGGASGGGEQYF.

This clone was seen only once. In nucleotides, the CDR3 is TGTGCCAGCAGCCCCGGACTAGCGGGGTCATTAAGTGAGCAGTTCTTC. The encoded protein is CASSPGLAGSLSEQFF. The gene calls are TRBV9 and TRBJ2-1, with TRBD2 matching 12 bases. The ends lost 4 bases at V and 9 bases at J; junction bases unmatched: 11. This CDR3 contains 16 residues. The germline CDR1 and CDR2 sequences are SGDLS and YYNGEE.

The chain is built from TRBV4-3 and TRBJ2-3; unclear D gene. V was trimmed by 4 bases and J by 6 bases, leaving 8 bases between them. This CDR3 has 12 amino acids. Germline CDR1 LGHNA, CDR2 YSLEER. The CDR3 DNA reads TGCGCCAGCAGCCCTACCGGGGATACGCAGTATTTT. Translating gives CASSPTGDTQYF.

This rearrangement joins TRBV28 to TRBJ2-7; D is ambiguous. There are 16 residues in the CDR3. Per the germline V gene, CDR1 is MDHEN and CDR2 is SYDVKM. Between the trimmed V and J ends, which lost 5 bases and 2 bases, there was a span of 19 bases. The CDR3 sequence is CASSLLNIRLTYEQYF. The CDR3 nucleotides read TGTGCCAGCAGTCTCCTAAACATCCGACTCACCTACGAGCAGTACTTC.

The chain joins TRBV11-2 to TRBJ2-7, with 7 bases fitting TRBD1. This CDR3 has 14 residues. V shed 1 base, J shed 4 bases, and the junction held 4 bases outside the gene matches. Germline CDR1 reads SGHAT; CDR2 reads FQNNGV. The CDR3 nucleotides read TGTGCCAGCAGCTTAGGACAGGGTACTTACGAGCAGTACTTC. Translated, it gives CASSLGQGTYEQYF. The full variable domain, its missing parts supplied by reference TRBV11-2 and TRBJ2-7, is EAGVAQSPRYKIIEKRQSVAFWCNPISGHATLYWYQQILGQGPKLLIQFQNNGVVDDSQLPKDRFSAERLKGVDSTLKIQPAKLEDSAVYLCASSLGQGTYEQYFGPGTRLTVT.

This chain joins TRBV5-1 and TRBJ2-5; 7 bases agree with TRBD1. CDR3 length: 13 amino acids. Germline-derived CDR1 and CDR2 are SGHRS and YFSETQ. Losses at the gene ends were 5 bases for V and 3 bases for J; bases not matched to a gene: 4. CDR3: CASRPGTEETQYF. The CDR3 region has the DNA TGCGCCAGCAGGCCCGGGACAGAAGAGACCCAGTACTTC.

This sequence joins TRBV6-4 and TRBJ2-1; 10 bases match TRBD1. The CDR3 contains 17 residues. The ends lost 5 bases at V and 5 bases at J; junction bases unmatched: 12. Looked up from germline, CDR1 is MRHNA and CDR2 is SNTAGT. CDR3 region: CASSRGGLGQGNNEQFF. CDR3 nucleotides: TGTGCCAGCAGTAGGGGGGGACTGGGACAGGGGAACAATGAGCAGTTCTTC.